Below, one TCR beta chain is given with its context. Its antigen specificity is not known. The data are from a study of T cells expressing NK-cell markers (dated by TCRdb to the early 2020s). For context, the study as a whole: TCR beta-chain repertoires were profiled in sorted CD3+CD56+NKG2C+, CD3+CD56+NKG2C- and CD3+CD56-NKG2C+ T-cell subsets from about 8 donors. Seven of the eight sequenced donors were HCMV-seropositive and one was HCMV-seronegative. All eight donors whose samples were sequenced were randomly selected healthy volunteers, three of them men and five women. Sequencing of the libraries produced 2 x 150 bp reads on Illumina HiSeq 2000/2500, MiSeq or NextSeq.

Sequencing used an Illumina HiSeq 2000. TCR beta cDNA libraries were made by 5'RACE template switching that added a universal primer site and unique molecular identifiers. cDNA synthesis was primed from the TCR beta constant segment, followed by two successive PCR amplification steps. The authors' pipeline ran thus. MIGEC was used to demultiplex reads and group reads by UMI, and MiTCR was used to assemble and quantify clonotypes. To exclude erroneous sequences, any TCR cDNA sequence not supported by at least two reads was discarded. The tcR package was used for downstream repertoire analysis, and clonotypes were matched across fractions by CDR3 nucleotide sequence plus V segment. Antigen specificity was annotated against VDJdb with VDJmatch, allowing one amino acid substitution in CDR3. The reads, reprocessed by TCRdb, yield one row per CDR3 protein sequence and no DNA. These V and J calls originate from TCRdb's pipeline instead of the authors' own analysis. The data table for this sample lists a few hundred thousand distinct CDR3 sequences. The ten biggest clones cover over 4% of the sample.

The paper's findings and limits, for the study overall: For more than 5 donors, the dominant CD3+CD56+NKG2C+ clonotypes were among the top 10 CD8+ clonotypes and accounted for about 1.0-7.5% of CD8+ T cells. Those dominant clonotypes were again the most abundant among CD3+CD56-NKG2C+ cells in four donors, at about 25-60.1%. Whether the expanded NKG2C-expressing T cell clones were specific for HCMV antigens remained unclear.

HCMV-specific IgG was detected in serum with a commercial ELISA kit to determine HCMV serostatus. Peripheral blood mononuclear cells were isolated from blood by Ficoll density gradient centrifugation. Sequenced: blood T cells: a sorted CD56 or NKG2C T cell subset, CD4+ or CD8+ T cells, or bulk PBMC T cells (not recorded which). The source is a man aged 18-75 years in good health.

CDR3 region: CASSFGTGTAIGEKLFF. The rearrangement joined TRBV7-6 to TRBJ1-4; TCRdb's D call, TRBD1, is unchecked because there is no DNA. The CDR3 spans 17 residues, from the cysteine through the phenylalanine. No DNA accompanies this entry. The germline V gene provides CDR1 SGHVS and CDR2 FNYEAQ.